This TCR beta chain was sequenced in a study of beta chain features in type 1 diabetes. A remark on this clone: Its specificity is not known.

Study-level points and caveats: For Type 1 diabetes patients, all four CD4+ subsets carried TCRB CDR3s that were moderately but significantly shorter.

The length of the CDR3 is 16 residues. Trimming took 8 bases from V and 5 from J; bases not matched to a gene: 11. CDR1 and CDR2 (germline): MDHEN, SYDVKM. Isolated RNA was reverse transcribed in full, so expressed TCRB transcripts were sequenced. The protocol was immunoSEQ multiplex PCR, while the TCRdb copy is restricted to in-frame clones and leaves out a portion. The table shows around 200,000 clones, with 10% to 15% occurring only once. This chain joins TRBV28 and TRBJ2-3, with TRBD2 matching over 12 bases. The sequenced material came from central memory CD4+ T cells from blood. This receptor was identified in a woman aged 18-29 years in good health. As DNA, the CDR3 is TGTGCCAGCCCCCCACGACTAGCGGGAGTTGGAGATACGCAGTATTTT. It is translated as CASPPRLAGVGDTQYF.